The 18 T cell receptor beta chains listed next were all sequenced from one sample in a study of OX40 agonist ivuxolimab in advanced cancers. This table comes from immunoSEQ multiplex PCR, and its TCRdb copy is limited to in-frame clones, with some not included. The sample lists around 58,000 clones; approximately 86% were seen once. The source material was CD4+ or CD8+ T cells sorted from blood, sampled in a trial of the OX40 agonist ivuxolimab. These receptors were obtained from an adult with an advanced solid tumor such as melanoma, head and neck, liver or kidney cancer.

The chain couples TRBV7-9 to TRBJ1-1; weak D call: TRBD1 (6 bases). The germline V gene encodes CDR1 SEHNR and CDR2 FQNEAQ (reference sequence). The CDR3 contains 15 residues. The V end was cut by 1 base, the J end by 3 bases, with 12 bases between. The CDR3 is CASSLVGQPYTEAFF. In nucleotides, the CDR3 is TGTGCCAGCAGCTTAGTTGGACAGCCCTACACTGAAGCTTTCTTT.

This chain links TRBV19 with TRBJ2-7, with a weak D call TRBD2 (6 bases). Germline values: CDR1 LNHDA, CDR2 SQIVND (reference sequence). The ends were cut back, 0 bases at V and 3 bases at J, with 12 bases in the middle. There are 15 residues in the CDR3. The CDR3 here is CASSIEEGIGYEQYF. DNA for the CDR3: TGTGCCAGTAGTATAGAGGAGGGTATCGGCTACGAGCAGTACTTC.

V usage is TRBV5-4 and J usage is TRBJ1-4; D ambiguous. This CDR3 has 12 residues. The germline CDR1 and CDR2 sequences are SGHNT and YYREEE (reference sequence). The V end lost 6 bases, the J end lost 10 bases, and 13 bases lay between the germline ends. The CDR3 is CASKDPAGKLFF. CDR3 DNA sequence: TGTGCCAGCAAGGACCCTGCCGGAAAACTGTTTTTT.

With respect to this clone: The germline gene is not matched at one end of the junction; a read error may be the cause. The gene calls are TRBV7-9 and TRBJ2-7; no reliable D call. The CDR3 is made up of 13 amino acids. Germline lookup yields CDR1 SEHNR and CDR2 FQNEAQ (reference sequence). CDR3 in DNA: TGTGCCTGCAGCTTCCTGGGCGACTACGAGCAGTACTTC. Translating gives CACSFLGDYEQYF.

The V gene is TRBV7-8, the J gene TRBJ2-5; D gene uncertain. This CDR3 comprises 15 residues. Germline V gene sequence: CDR1 SGHVS, CDR2 FQNEAQ. V lost 1 base and J 3 bases, leaving 12 bases between the germline ends. The DNA for the CDR3 is TGTGCCAGCAGCTTAGGGGTGACAACCAAAGAGACCCAGTACTTC. Protein: CASSLGVTTKETQYF.

V is TRBV2 and J is TRBJ2-6; D may be TRBD1 (5 bases). CDR3 length: 16 amino acids. V lost 3 bases and J 1 base, leaving 10 bases between the germline ends. Per the germline V gene, CDR1 is SNHLY and CDR2 is FYNNEI. In DNA form, the CDR3 reads TGTGCCAGCAGTGACCCCGCAGGGTCTGGGGCCAACGTCCTGACTTTC. Residues: CASSDPAGSGANVLTF.

This chain uses TRBV7-2 with TRBJ1-3; no firm D call. The CDR3 spans 12 residues. Germline CDR1 and CDR2: SGHTA and FQGNSA. Trimming cost V 3 bases and J 7 bases, with 7 bases left between them. This chain's CDR3 is CASSFSPNTIYF. The CDR3 DNA is TGTGCCAGCAGCTTTAGCCCGAACACCATATATTTT.

CDR3 coding DNA: TGCAGCGTAGGGTCCTACACTGAAGCTTTCTTT. Translation gives CSVGSYTEAFF. The rearrangement uses TRBV29-1 and TRBJ1-1; D remains ambiguous. The CDR3 is 11 residues long. The germline CDR1 and CDR2 sequences are SQVTM and ANQGSEA. Between the trimmed V and J ends, which lost 6 bases and 3 bases, there was a span of 8 bases. The full variable domain, in which reference TRBV29-1 and TRBJ1-1 provide the parts outside the CDR3, is SAVISQKPSRDICQRGTSLTIQCQVDSQVTMMFWYRQQPGQSLTLIATANQGSEATYESGFVIDKFPISRPNLTFSTLTVSNMSPEDSSIYLCSVGSYTEAFFGQGTRLTVV.

The chain combines TRBV27 with TRBJ1-1, with TRBD1 identical over 7 bases. The germline CDR1 and CDR2 sequences are MNHEY and SMNVEV (reference sequence). V lost 6 bases and J lost 0; bases outside the gene matches: 4. CDR3 length: 14 amino acids. The CDR3 sequence: CASRTTGLNTEAFF. CDR3 DNA sequence: TGTGCCAGCAGGACGACAGGGTTGAACACTGAAGCTTTCTTT.

The chain combines TRBV19 with TRBJ2-1; the D gene is possibly TRBD2 (7 bases). CDR3 length: 16 residues. CDR1 LNHDA and CDR2 SQIVND come from the germline V gene (reference sequence). V was pared by 7 bases and J by 3 bases, with 19 bases between. The CDR3 nucleotides read TGTGCCAGTATGGTAGTGGGGGGGCCGGTCTACAATGAGCAGTTCTTC. Translation: CASMVVGGPVYNEQFF.

The gene calls are TRBV6-6 and TRBJ2-5; D remains unclear. V was cut by 7 bases and J by 4 bases, with 7 bases left in between. Per germline, CDR1 MNHNY and CDR2 SVGAGI (reference sequence). The CDR3 covers 11 residues. As DNA, the CDR3 is TGTGCCAGCAAGTACGGAGAGACCCAGTACTTC. Amino acid sequence: CASKYGETQYF.

This clone appeared once. The chain uses TRBV7-9 and TRBJ2-7, with 11 positions matching TRBD1. CDR1 is SEHNR, CDR2 FQNEAQ, per germline (reference sequence). J was trimmed by 5 bases and V by 6 bases; bases with no gene match: 12. The CDR3 runs 16 residues. In DNA, the CDR3 is TGTGCCAGCAGTCACACCGGACAGGGGGCCTTTGACGAGCAGTACTTC. It yields the protein CASSHTGQGAFDEQYF.

V usage is TRBV4-1 and J usage is TRBJ2-5; tentatively, D is TRBD2 (5 bases). Trimming cost V 3 bases and J 5 bases, with 10 bases left between them. CDR3 size: 13 residues. In germline, CDR1 is MGHRA, CDR2 YSYEKL. The CDR3 DNA sequence: TGCGCCAGCAGCCAGGGGAGATGGGAGACCCAGTACTTC. Residues: CASSQGRWETQYF.

V usage is TRBV21-1 and J usage is TRBJ1-1. TRBV21-1 constitutes a pseudogene. This CDR3 is 20 amino acids long. CDR3 loop: CASSKAGGPDRLPSNTEAFF. The CDR3 DNA follows: TGTGCCAGCAGCAAAGCAGGGGGGCCAGACCGATTGCCTTCGAACACTGAAGCTTTCTTT.

J is TRBJ2-5 and V is TRBV19; D possibly corresponds to TRBD1 (5 bases). Near its end, the DNA agrees better with TRBJ2-7, so the J call may be wrong. CDR3 size: 15 residues. Looked up from germline, CDR1 is LNHDA and CDR2 is SQIVND (reference sequence). The CDR3 region has the DNA TGTGCCAGTAGTATGATTGGCAGGGCCGGAGACGAGCAGTACTTC. The encoded protein is CASSMIGRAGDEQYF.

This clone appeared a single time. This chain joins TRBV5-1 and TRBJ1-4; 8 nucleotides align to TRBD1. The length of the CDR3 is 14 residues. V shed 0 bases, J shed 8 bases, and the junction held 3 bases outside the gene matches. Germline loops: CDR1 SGHRS, CDR2 YFSETQ. CDR3 region: CASSLETGDEKLFF. The CDR3 nucleotides read TGCGCCAGCAGCTTGGAGACAGGGGACGAAAAACTGTTTTTT.

This clone was observed a single time. V gene TRBV9 combines with J gene TRBJ2-6; D might be TRBD1 or TRBD2, each matching 5 bases. Trimming removed 2 bases at V and 1 base at J, with 7 bases between. This CDR3 has 15 amino acids. The germline V gene encodes CDR1 SGDLS and CDR2 YYNGEE. CDR3 DNA: TGTGCCAGCAGCGTTTGGGGGTCTGGGGCCAACGTCCTGACTTTC. Translating it yields CASSVWGSGANVLTF.

The chain employs TRBV6-6 and TRBJ1-2, with 8 bases matching TRBD1. Germline values: CDR1 MNHNY, CDR2 SVGAGI (reference sequence). Trimming took 2 bases from V and 8 from J; bases not matched to a gene: 4. CDR3 length: 13 residues. In DNA form, the CDR3 reads TGTGCCAGCAGTTACGGACAGGGTTTGGGCTACACCTTC. It codes for CASSYGQGLGYTF.